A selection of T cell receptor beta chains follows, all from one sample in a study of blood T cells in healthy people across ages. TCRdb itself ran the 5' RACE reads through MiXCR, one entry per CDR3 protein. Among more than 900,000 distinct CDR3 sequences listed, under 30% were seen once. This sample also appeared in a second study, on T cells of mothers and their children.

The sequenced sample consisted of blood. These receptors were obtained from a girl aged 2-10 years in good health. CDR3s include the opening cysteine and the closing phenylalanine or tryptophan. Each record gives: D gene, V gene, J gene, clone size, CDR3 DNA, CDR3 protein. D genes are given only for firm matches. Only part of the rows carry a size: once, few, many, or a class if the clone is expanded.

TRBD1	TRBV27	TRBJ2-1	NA	TGTGCCAGCAGCGGACAGGGGCGGGGTGAGCAGTTCTTC	CASSGQGRGEQFF
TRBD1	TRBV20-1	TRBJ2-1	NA	TGCAGTGCTAGAGATATCGGACAGGGGCCCTGGATGCAGTTCTTC	CSARDIGQGPWMQFF
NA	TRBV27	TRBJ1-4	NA	TGTGCCAGCAGTCCCCTGGGAATGGTTGAAAAACTGTTTTTT	CASSPLGMVEKLFF
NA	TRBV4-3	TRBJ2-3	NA	TGCGCCAGCAGCTACCAAGAAGCTAGGTTGATTACAGATACGCAGTATTTT	CASSYQEARLITDTQYF
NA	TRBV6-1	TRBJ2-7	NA	TGTGCCAGCAGTGATCTACAGACTCCCTACGAGCAGTACTTC	CASSDLQTPYEQYF
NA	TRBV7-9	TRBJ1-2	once	TGTGCCAGCAGCTTCCACCCGTGGCAGACTAACTATGGCTACACCTTC	CASSFHPWQTNYGYTF
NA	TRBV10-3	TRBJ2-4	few	TGTGCCCCCCAGGGCGGGGCCAAAAACATTCAGTACTTC	CAPQGGAKNIQYF
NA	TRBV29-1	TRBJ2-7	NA	TGCAGCGCGCTGTCGGGTTCTCACGAGCAGTACTTC	CSALSGSHEQYF
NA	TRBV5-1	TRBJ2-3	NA	TGCGCCGGCAGCTTGGCCGTAAGGGTCGACACAGATACGCAGTATTTT	CAGSLAVRVDTDTQYF
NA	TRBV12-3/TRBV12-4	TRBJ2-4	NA	TGTGCCAGCAGTTTCCTCCTACATGGGGCCAAAAACATTCAGTACTTC	CASSFLLHGAKNIQYF
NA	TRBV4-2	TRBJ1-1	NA	TGTGCCGCTTCGAAGGGGATGAACACTGGAGCTTTCTTT	CAASKGMNTGAFF
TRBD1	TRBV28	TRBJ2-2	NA	TGTGCCAGCAGTACCGGGACAGGGGGCACCGGGGAGCTGTTTTTT	CASSTGTGGTGELFF
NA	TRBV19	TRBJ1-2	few	TGTGCCAGTAGTAATTGGGGTTGGGGCTACACCTTC	CASSNWGWGYTF
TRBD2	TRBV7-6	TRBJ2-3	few	TGTGCCAGCAGCAAGTTACCGGGACTAGCGGGAGGGGCCACAGATACGCAGTATTTT	CASSKLPGLAGGATDTQYF
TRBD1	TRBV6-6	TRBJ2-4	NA	TGTGCCAGCAGCCACGGACAGGGAAACATTCAGTACTTC	CASSHGQGNIQYF
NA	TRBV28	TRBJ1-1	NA	TGTGCCAGCAGCACCATGGGACTGAGCACTGAAGCTTTCTTT	CASSTMGLSTEAFF
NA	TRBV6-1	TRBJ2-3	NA	TGTGCCATCTCCGTCGGCTGGCTATTACCAGATACGCAGTATTTT	CAISVGWLLPDTQYF
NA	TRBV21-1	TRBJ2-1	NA	TGTGCCAGCAGCAAAGAGAAGATGGGCTTCTCCTACAATGAGCAGTTCTTC	CASSKEKMGFSYNEQFF
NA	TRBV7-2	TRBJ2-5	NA	TGTGCCAGCAGCTCCGACCACCCTCTTGGGACCCAGTACTTC	CASSSDHPLGTQYF
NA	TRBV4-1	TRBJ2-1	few	TGCGCCAGCAGCCAAGATAACAATGAGCAGTTCTTC	CASSQDNNEQFF
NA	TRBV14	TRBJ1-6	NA	TGTGCCAGCAGCCTCCTGAACCGGGGGTCTAATTCACCCCTCCACTTT	CASSLLNRGSNSPLHF
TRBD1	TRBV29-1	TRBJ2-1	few	TGCAGCGTTAAAACGGACAGGCCTAAACTAGGGAACTCCTACAATGAGCAGTTCTTC	CSVKTDRPKLGNSYNEQFF